This TCR beta chain is drawn from a study of cytomegalovirus exposure and HLA in healthy donors. Across the whole study: A later analysis reported the same platform for the 90 to 150 validation repertoires and the 666 first-cohort repertoires.

Some clones are missing from TCRdb's copy, which holds only in-frame ones; the method was immunoSEQ multiplex PCR. The sample holds hundreds of thousands of clones, approximately 83% seen once. The CDR3 is 15 residues long. The ends were cut back, 7 bases at V and 3 bases at J, with 16 bases in the middle. Germline V gene data show CDR1 as SGHAT and CDR2 as FQNNGV. To note about this clone: Its antigen is unidentified.

The study's findings and limits: Listed as cytomegalovirus-associated were roughly 180 TCR beta chains.

Sequencing input: PBMCs. The V gene is TRBV11-2, the J gene TRBJ2-1, with D possibly being TRBD1 (6 bases). This TCR came from a woman aged 25 to 39 in good health and CMV-seropositive. CDR3 sequence reads: CASTPVRDNYNEQFF. In DNA form, the CDR3 reads TGTGCCAGCACACCCGTCCGGGACAACTACAATGAGCAGTTCTTC.